These 3 T cell receptor beta chains originate from one sample sequenced in a study of T cell repertoires in cytomegalovirus infection. Using its own MiXCR run on the reads, TCRdb lists one record per CDR3 protein. This sample has approximately 180,000 distinct CDR3 sequences; roughly 19% occur once, and the top ten carry roughly 2.9%. The sequenced material came from PBMCs. The receptor source for this set is a human donor in good health (CMV status not recorded). Some clones in this sample may be carry-over from other donors' samples.

This chain uses TRBV2 with TRBJ1-1, with TRBD1 matching over 9 bases. Germline CDR1 SNHLY, CDR2 FYNNEI. Trimming at V came to 3 bases and at J to 6 bases, leaving 8 bases not matched to a gene. This CDR3 has 15 amino acids. The CDR3 bases are TGTGCCAGCAGTGACCGGCAACAGGGGGCCGCTGAAGCTTTCTTT. It is translated as CASSDRQQGAAEAFF. Looking up the rest from reference TRBV2 and TRBJ1-1 gives the full variable domain: EPEVTQTPSHQVTQMGQEVILRCVPISNHLYFYWYRQILGQKVEFLVSFYNNEISEKSEIFDDQFSVERPDGSNFTLKIRSTKLEDSAMYFCASSDRQQGAAEAFFGQGTRLTVV.

The CDR3 nucleotides are TGTGCCAGCAGCCCTCGACAGAATAATGAAAAACTGTTTTTT. Encoded protein: CASSPRQNNEKLFF. This sequence joins TRBV4-2 and TRBJ1-4; TRBD1 is a possible D gene (5 bases). CDR1 and CDR2 (germline): LGHNA, YNFKEQ. The CDR3 is 14 amino acids. V lost 4 bases, J lost 4 bases, and 10 bases lay in between.

This clonotype was seen many times. This CDR3 is CASRQDRVYGYTF. CDR3 nucleotide sequence: TGTGCCAGCAGACAAGACAGGGTCTATGGCTACACCTTC. This chain links TRBV7-2 with TRBJ1-2; 7 nucleotides agree with TRBD1. Germline CDR1 reads SGHTA; CDR2 reads FQGNSA. The CDR3 has 13 amino acids. Trimming cost V 6 bases and J 4 bases; bases outside gene matches: 5. The full variable domain, rest sourced from reference TRBV7-2 and TRBJ1-2, is GAGVSQSPSNKVTEKGKDVELRCDPISGHTALYWYRQSLGQGLEFLIYFQGNSAPDKSGLPSDRFSAERTGGSVSTLTIQRTQQEDSAVYLCASRQDRVYGYTFGSGTRLTVV.